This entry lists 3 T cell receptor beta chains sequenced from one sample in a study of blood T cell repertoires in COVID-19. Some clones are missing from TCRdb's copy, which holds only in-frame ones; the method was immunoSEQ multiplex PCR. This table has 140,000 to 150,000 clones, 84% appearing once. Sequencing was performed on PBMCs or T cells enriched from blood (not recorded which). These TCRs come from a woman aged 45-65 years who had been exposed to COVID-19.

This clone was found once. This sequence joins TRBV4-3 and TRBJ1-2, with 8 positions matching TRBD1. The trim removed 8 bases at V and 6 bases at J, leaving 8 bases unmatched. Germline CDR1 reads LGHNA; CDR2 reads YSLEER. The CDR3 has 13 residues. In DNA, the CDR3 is TGCGCCAGCGGACAGGGTTTTAGGGATGGCTACACCTTC. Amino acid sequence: CASGQGFRDGYTF.

CDR3 DNA: TGTGCCAGCAGCTCCGGGGGGCCGGGCGACGAGCAGTACTTC. It translates to CASSSGGPGDEQYF. The chain joins TRBV7-6 to TRBJ2-7, with D possibly matching TRBD2 (7 bases). V was pared by 4 bases and J by 5 bases, with 15 bases between. The CDR3 length is 14 residues. CDR1 SGHVS and CDR2 FNYEAQ come from the germline V gene.

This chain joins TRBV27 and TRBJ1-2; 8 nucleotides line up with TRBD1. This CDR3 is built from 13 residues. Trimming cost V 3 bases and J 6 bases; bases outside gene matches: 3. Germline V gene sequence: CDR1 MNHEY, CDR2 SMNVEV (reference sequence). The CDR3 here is CASSFRTGNGYTF. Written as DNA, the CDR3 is TGTGCCAGCAGTTTCCGGACAGGGAATGGCTACACCTTC.